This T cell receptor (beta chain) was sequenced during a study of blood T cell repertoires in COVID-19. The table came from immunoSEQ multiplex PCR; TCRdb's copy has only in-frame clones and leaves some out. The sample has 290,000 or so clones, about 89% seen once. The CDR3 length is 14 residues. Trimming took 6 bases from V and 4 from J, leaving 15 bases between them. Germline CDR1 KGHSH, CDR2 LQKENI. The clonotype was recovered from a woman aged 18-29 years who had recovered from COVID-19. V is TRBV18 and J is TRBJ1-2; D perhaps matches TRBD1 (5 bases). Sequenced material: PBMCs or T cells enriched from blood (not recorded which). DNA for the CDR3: TGTGCCAGCTCGACGGGGGGGAAAAGCTATGGCTACACCTTC. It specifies CASSTGGKSYGYTF. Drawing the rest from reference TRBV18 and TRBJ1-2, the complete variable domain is NAGVMQNPRHLVRRRGQEARLRCSPMKGHSHVYWYRQLPEEGLKFMVYLQKENIIDESGMPKERFSAEFPKEGPSILRIQQVVRGDSAAYFCASSTGGKSYGYTFGSGTRLTVV.